The 16 T cell receptor beta chains below were found in one sample sequenced in a study of blood T cells in healthy people across ages. Sample-barcoded 5' priming and a J-beta primer mix drove a second PCR of 7 to 11 cycles. MiXCR, run by TCRdb on the 5' RACE reads, gives a single entry per CDR3 protein. The sample shows about a million distinct CDR3 sequences, about two fifths of them seen only once. The sample comprised blood. These receptors were taken from a man between 18 and 29 years old in good health.

V gene TRBV20-1 combines with J gene TRBJ2-1; a weak D match, TRBD1 (6 bases). CDR3 size: 14 residues. V was pared by 3 bases and J by 6 bases, with 15 bases between. Germline loops: CDR1 DFQATT, CDR2 SNEGSKA (reference sequence). The CDR3: CSASRGQLLNEQFF. CDR3 DNA: TGCAGTGCTAGTAGGGGACAACTACTCAATGAGCAGTTCTTC.

This clonotype appeared a few times. J is TRBJ2-1 and V is TRBV29-1; no firm D call. CDR3 length equals 14 residues. CDR1 and CDR2 (germline): SQVTM, ANQGSEA. With 2 bases removed from V and 2 bases from J, the gap between germline ends came to 10 bases. CDR3 sequence reads: CSVEPKDTYNEQFF. CDR3 bases: TGCAGCGTTGAACCTAAAGATACCTACAATGAGCAGTTCTTC.

In its sample, this clonotype was seen many times. The chain has TRBV12-5 and TRBJ2-5; 8 nucleotides line up with TRBD2. J gave up 5 bases and V 9 bases, and 11 bases lay outside the gene matches. The CDR3 loop spans 14 amino acids. Germline V lookup: CDR1 LGHNT, CDR2 FRNRAP. Here the CDR3 DNA reads TGTGCTAGCGCGACCGGGACTAGTTATGAGACCCAGTACTTC. It translates to CASATGTSYETQYF.

This chain joins TRBV2 and TRBJ1-4; D is undetermined. Germline V lookup: CDR1 SNHLY, CDR2 FYNNEI. The CDR3 is 13 amino acids. V gave up 7 bases and J gave up 9 bases, with 15 bases separating them. CDR3 nucleotide sequence: TGTGCCAGCATGGACCCGGAGAATAAAAAACTGTTTTTT. Its protein is CASMDPENKKLFF.

The V call is TRBV12-3 or TRBV12-4, the J call TRBJ1-2, with 7 bases that match TRBD1. This CDR3 comprises 12 residues. Trimming at V came to 8 bases and at J to 4 bases, leaving 4 bases not matched to a gene. The CDR3 coding sequence is TGTGCCAGCGACAGGGTTACCTATGGCTACACCTTC. Its protein product is CASDRVTYGYTF.

The chain carries TRBV16 and TRBJ1-5; possibly TRBD1 for D (5 bases). V lost 2 bases, J lost 4 bases, and 18 bases lay in between. There are 17 residues in the CDR3. Germline V CDR1 and CDR2: KGHSY, FQNENV. This chain's CDR3 is CASSQTPIVGTNQPQHF. The DNA of the CDR3 is TGTGCCAGCAGCCAAACCCCAATCGTAGGGACTAATCAGCCCCAGCATTTT.

The V gene is TRBV4-1, the J gene TRBJ2-1; D may be TRBD1 (6 bases). Deletions cut 2 bases from V and 4 bases from J, with 21 bases between. Germline V gives CDR1 MGHRA, CDR2 YSYEKL. The CDR3 has 18 residues. CDR3 nucleotide sequence: TGCGCCAGCAGCCAACGAACCCCAGGGGTCTCCCAATACAATGAGCAGTTCTTC. This encodes CASSQRTPGVSQYNEQFF.

The V call is TRBV12-3 or TRBV12-4, the J call TRBJ1-4, with D perhaps TRBD1 (5 bases). The length of the CDR3 is 17 residues. V lost 3 bases to trimming and J lost 4 bases, with 18 bases between them. The chain's CDR3 is CASSLDLGGRYNEKLFF. The CDR3 DNA reads TGTGCCAGCAGTTTGGACTTGGGGGGACGGTATAATGAAAAACTGTTTTTT.

About this clonotype: One junction end does not reproduce the germline sequence, and a read error may be involved. The J gene is TRBJ2-2, the V gene TRBV7-6; 7 bases are shared with TRBD1. The germline gives CDR1 SGHVS, CDR2 FNYEAQ. The CDR3 consists of 15 residues. The CDR3 coding sequence is TGTGCCAGCAGCCCCGGGACAGTAAACACCGGGGAGCCGTTTTTT. This translates into CASSPGTVNTGEPFF.

V usage is TRBV11-2 and J usage is TRBJ2-7; possible D gene TRBD2, 6 bases. Germline values: CDR1 SGHAT, CDR2 FQNNGV. This CDR3 contains 15 residues. Trimming removed 0 bases from V and 3 bases from J, with 12 bases in between. The CDR3 DNA sequence: TGTGCCAGCAGCTTAGATCCCGGGGGTCACTACGAGCAGTACTTC. Amino acids: CASSLDPGGHYEQYF.

The V call is TRBV29-1, the J call TRBJ2-3; the D gene is possibly TRBD2 (6 bases). The V end was cut by 4 bases, the J end by 2 bases, with 22 bases between. CDR3 length: 17 amino acids. Germline CDR1 SQVTM, CDR2 ANQGSEA. CDR3 loop: CSVGGVRGETVTDTQYF. DNA for the CDR3: TGCAGCGTTGGAGGGGTGCGGGGCGAGACTGTCACAGATACGCAGTATTTT.

The V gene is TRBV9, the J gene TRBJ2-1; tentative D call: TRBD1 (6 bases). This CDR3 has 18 residues. CDR1 is SGDLS, CDR2 YYNGEE, per germline. Trimming pared 2 bases from V and 1 base from J, leaving 19 bases between. The CDR3 reads CASSVNRDIRQSYNEQFF. In nucleotides, the CDR3 is TGTGCCAGCAGCGTGAACCGGGACATCCGGCAGTCCTACAATGAGCAGTTCTTC.

The V and J genes are TRBV18 and TRBJ2-1; 9 bases fit TRBD1. Germline V gene data show CDR1 as KGHSH and CDR2 as LQKENI. The CDR3 totals 16 residues. Unmatched junction bases numbered 15, after V lost 5 bases and J lost 10 bases. CDR3 nucleotide sequence: TGTGCCAGCTCATGGCCGGGACAGGGAAAATCCTACGAGCAGTTCTTC. Translating it yields CASSWPGQGKSYEQFF. The full variable domain, in which reference TRBV18 and TRBJ2-1 provide the parts outside the CDR3, is NAGVMQNPRHLVRRRGQEARLRCSPMKGHSHVYWYRQLPEEGLKFMVYLQKENIIDESGMPKERFSAEFPKEGPSILRIQQVVRGDSAAYFCASSWPGQGKSYEQFFGPGTRLTVL.

This clonotype showed up just once. J is TRBJ1-1 and V is TRBV10-3, with 10 bases that match TRBD1. V was pared by 5 bases and J by 3 bases, with 15 bases of the junction left unmatched. CDR3 length equals 18 residues. Per the germline V gene, CDR1 is ENHRY and CDR2 is SYGVKD. DNA of the CDR3: TGTGCCATCAGTCCAGGGCCGGGACAGGGGAAGAGAGACACTGAAGCTTTCTTT. Translating it yields CAISPGPGQGKRDTEAFF.

This clonotype was counted a few times. This rearrangement joins TRBV12-3 or TRBV12-4 to TRBJ2-3; 9 nucleotides line up with TRBD1. With 8 bases clipped from V and 3 bases from J, the junction kept 12 bases outside the gene matches. CDR3 length equals 16 residues. The CDR3 sequence: CASGPGTGWGTDTQYF. CDR3 DNA: TGTGCCAGCGGTCCGGGGACAGGGTGGGGGACAGATACGCAGTATTTT.

This clonotype was counted a few times. V gene TRBV4-3 combines with J gene TRBJ2-3, with TRBD2 matching 9 bases. V lost 4 bases to trimming and J lost 4 bases; unmatched junction nucleotides: 18. There are 19 residues in the CDR3. Germline V gives CDR1 LGHNA, CDR2 YSLEER. The DNA of the CDR3 is TGCGCCAGCAGCCGGAGTACCACGGTAGCGGGGGAAAGGGCAGATACGCAGTATTTT. Residues: CASSRSTTVAGERADTQYF.